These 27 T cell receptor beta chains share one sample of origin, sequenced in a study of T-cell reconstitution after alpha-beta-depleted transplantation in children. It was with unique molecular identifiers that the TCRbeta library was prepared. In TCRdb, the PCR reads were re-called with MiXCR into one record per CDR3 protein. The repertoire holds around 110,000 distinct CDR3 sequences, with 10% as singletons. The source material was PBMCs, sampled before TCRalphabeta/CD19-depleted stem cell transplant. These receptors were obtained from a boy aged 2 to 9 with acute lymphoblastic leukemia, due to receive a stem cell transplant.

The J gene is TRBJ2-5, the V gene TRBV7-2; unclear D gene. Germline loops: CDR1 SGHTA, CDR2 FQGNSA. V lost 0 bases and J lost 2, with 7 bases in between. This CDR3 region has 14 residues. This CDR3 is CASSLAAKQETQYF. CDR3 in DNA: TGTGCCAGCAGCTTAGCTGCGAAGCAAGAGACCCAGTACTTC.

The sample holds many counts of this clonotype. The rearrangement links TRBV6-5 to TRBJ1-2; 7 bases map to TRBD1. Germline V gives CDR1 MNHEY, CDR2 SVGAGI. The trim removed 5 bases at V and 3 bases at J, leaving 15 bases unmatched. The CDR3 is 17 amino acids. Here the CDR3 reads CASSPLGTEGMDYGYTF. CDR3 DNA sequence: TGTGCCAGCAGTCCTCTCGGGACAGAGGGCATGGACTATGGCTACACCTTC.

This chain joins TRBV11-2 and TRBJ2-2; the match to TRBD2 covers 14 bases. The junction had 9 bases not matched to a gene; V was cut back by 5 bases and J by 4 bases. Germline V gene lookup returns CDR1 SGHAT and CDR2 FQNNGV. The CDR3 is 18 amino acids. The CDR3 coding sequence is TGTGCCAGCAGCCGAGAAAGACTAGCGGGAGGGCCCACCGGGGAGCTGTTTTTT. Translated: CASSRERLAGGPTGELFF.

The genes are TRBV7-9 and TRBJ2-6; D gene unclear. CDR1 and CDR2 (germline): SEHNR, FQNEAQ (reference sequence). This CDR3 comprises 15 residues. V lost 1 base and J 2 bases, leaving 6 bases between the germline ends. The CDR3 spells CASSLGDPGANVLTF. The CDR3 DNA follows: TGTGCCAGCAGCTTAGGGGATCCTGGGGCCAACGTCCTGACTTTC.

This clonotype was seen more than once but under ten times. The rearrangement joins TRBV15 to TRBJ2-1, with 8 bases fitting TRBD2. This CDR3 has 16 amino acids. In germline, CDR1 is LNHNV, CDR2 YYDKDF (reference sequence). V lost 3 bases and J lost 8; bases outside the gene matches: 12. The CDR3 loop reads CATSSPERGRIDEQFF. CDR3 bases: TGTGCCACCAGCAGCCCGGAGCGCGGGAGGATTGATGAGCAGTTCTTC.

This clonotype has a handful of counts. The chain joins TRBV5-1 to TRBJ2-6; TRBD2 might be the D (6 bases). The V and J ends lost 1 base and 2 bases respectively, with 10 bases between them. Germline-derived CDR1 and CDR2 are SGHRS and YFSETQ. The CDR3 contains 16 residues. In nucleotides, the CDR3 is TGCGCCAGCAGCTTGACTAGCAAGCCTGGGGCCAACGTCCTGACTTTC. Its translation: CASSLTSKPGANVLTF.

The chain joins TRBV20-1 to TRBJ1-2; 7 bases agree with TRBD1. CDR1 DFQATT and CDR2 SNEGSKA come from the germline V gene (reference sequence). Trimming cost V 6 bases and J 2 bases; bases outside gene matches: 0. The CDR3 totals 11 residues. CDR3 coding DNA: TGCAGTGCAGGGGGCAACTATGGCTACACCTTC. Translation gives CSAGGNYGYTF.

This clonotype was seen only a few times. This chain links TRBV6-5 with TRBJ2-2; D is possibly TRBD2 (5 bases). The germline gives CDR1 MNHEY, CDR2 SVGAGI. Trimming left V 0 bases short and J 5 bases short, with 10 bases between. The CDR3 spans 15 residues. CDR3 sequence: CASSYSGVRTGELFF. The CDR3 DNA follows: TGTGCCAGCAGTTACTCGGGAGTGCGGACCGGGGAGCTGTTTTTT.

The CDR3 protein is CASSDRGTSGRARETQYF. CDR3 coding DNA: TGCGCCAGCAGTGATCGAGGGACTAGCGGGAGGGCCAGGGAGACCCAGTACTTC. The V and J genes are TRBV10-2 and TRBJ2-5; 16 bases map to TRBD2. CDR1 and CDR2 from the germline V gene are WSHSY and SAAADI. J was trimmed by 5 bases and V by 3 bases; bases with no gene match: 9. The CDR3 has 18 residues.

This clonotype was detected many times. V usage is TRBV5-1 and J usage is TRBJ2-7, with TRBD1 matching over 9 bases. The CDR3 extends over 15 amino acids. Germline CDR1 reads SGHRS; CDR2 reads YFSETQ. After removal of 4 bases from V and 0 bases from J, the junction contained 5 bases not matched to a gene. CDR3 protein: CASSPDRGNSYEQYF. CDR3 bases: TGCGCCAGCAGCCCCGACAGGGGGAACTCCTACGAGCAGTACTTC.

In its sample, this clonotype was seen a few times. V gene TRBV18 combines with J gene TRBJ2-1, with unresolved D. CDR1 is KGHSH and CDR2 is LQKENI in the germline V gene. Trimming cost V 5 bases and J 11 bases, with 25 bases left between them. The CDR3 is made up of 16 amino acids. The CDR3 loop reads CASSVTANAKTDKQFF. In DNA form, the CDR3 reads TGTGCCAGCTCAGTTACCGCAAATGCAAAGACCGACAAGCAGTTCTTC.

DNA for the CDR3: TGCAGTGCTAGACAAAGCGGGACCCTCTACGAGCAGTACTTC. Translation: CSARQSGTLYEQYF. The V gene is TRBV20-1, the J gene TRBJ2-7; 7 nucleotides align to TRBD2. CDR1 and CDR2 from the germline V gene are DFQATT and SNEGSKA (reference sequence). V lost 2 bases to trimming and J lost 3 bases; unmatched junction nucleotides: 7. This CDR3 has 14 amino acids.

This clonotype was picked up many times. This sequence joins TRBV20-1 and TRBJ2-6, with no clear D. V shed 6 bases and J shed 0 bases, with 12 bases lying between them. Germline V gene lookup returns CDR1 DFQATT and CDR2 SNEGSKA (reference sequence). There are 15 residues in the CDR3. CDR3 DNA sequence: TGCAGTGCCTCGGCGGCTCCCTCTGGGGCCAACGTCCTGACTTTC. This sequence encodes CSASAAPSGANVLTF.

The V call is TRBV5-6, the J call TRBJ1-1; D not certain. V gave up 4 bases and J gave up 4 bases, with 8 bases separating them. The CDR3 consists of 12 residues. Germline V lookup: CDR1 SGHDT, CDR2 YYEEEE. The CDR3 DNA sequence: TGTGCCAGCAGCAGGGCGACCACTGAAGCTTTCTTT. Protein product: CASSRATTEAFF.

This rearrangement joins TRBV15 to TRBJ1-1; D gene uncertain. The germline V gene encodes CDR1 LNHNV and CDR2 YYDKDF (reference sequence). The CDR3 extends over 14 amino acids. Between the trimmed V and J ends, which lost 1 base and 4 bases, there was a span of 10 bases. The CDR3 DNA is TGTGCCACCAGCAGAGGAGGCGTGAGCACTGAAGCTTTCTTT. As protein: CATSRGGVSTEAFF.

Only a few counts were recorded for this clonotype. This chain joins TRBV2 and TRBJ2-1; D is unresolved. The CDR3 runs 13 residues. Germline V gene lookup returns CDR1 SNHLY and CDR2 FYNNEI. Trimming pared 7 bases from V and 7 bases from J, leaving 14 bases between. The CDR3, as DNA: TGTGCCAGCAAACGAAGCCCAGCGAATGAGCAGTTCTTC. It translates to CASKRSPANEQFF.

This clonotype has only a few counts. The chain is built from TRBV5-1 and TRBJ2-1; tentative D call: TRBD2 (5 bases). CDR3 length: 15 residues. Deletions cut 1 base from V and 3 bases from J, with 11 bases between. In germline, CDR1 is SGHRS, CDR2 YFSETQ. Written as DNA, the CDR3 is TGCGCCAGCAGCTTGCAGCGGAGCCTCTACAATGAGCAGTTCTTC. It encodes CASSLQRSLYNEQFF.

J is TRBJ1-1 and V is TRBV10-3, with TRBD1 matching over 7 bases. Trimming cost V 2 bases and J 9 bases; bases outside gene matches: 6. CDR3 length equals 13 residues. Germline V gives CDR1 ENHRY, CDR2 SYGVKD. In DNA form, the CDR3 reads TGTGCCATCAGTGAGCAAGGGGGCGACCAAGCTTTCTTT. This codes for CAISEQGGDQAFF.

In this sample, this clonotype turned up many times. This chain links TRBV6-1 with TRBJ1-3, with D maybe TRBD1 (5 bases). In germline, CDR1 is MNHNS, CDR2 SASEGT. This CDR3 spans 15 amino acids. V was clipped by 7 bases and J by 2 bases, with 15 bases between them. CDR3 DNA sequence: TGTGCCAGCATCCCCGGACAAGGGACTGGAAACACCATATATTTT. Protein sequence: CASIPGQGTGNTIYF.

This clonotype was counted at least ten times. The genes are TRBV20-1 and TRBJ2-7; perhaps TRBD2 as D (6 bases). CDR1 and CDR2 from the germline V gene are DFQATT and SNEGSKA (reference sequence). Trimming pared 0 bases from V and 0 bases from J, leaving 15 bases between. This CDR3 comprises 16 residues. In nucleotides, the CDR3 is TGCAGTGCTAGAGATCTCGCGGGGCTGAGCTCCTACGAGCAGTACTTC. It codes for CSARDLAGLSSYEQYF.

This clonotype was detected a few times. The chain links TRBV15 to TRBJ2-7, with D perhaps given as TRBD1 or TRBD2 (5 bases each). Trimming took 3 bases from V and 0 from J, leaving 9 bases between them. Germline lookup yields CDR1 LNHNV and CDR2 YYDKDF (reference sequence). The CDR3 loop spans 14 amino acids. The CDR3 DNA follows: TGTGCCACCAGCAGCGGGACGTCCTCCTACGAGCAGTACTTC. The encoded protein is CATSSGTSSYEQYF.

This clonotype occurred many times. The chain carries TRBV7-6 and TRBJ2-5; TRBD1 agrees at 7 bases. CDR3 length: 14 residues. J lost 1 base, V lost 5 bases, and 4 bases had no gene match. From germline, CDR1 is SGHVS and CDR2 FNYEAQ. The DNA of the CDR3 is TGTGCCAGCAGCACCGGGACAGCCCAAGAGACCCAGTACTTC. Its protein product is CASSTGTAQETQYF.

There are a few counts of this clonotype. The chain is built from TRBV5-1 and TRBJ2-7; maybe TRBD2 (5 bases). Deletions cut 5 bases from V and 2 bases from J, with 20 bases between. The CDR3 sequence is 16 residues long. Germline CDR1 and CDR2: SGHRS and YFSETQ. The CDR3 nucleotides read TGCGCCAGCAGATTGCAATTGGACTTTATCCCCTACGAGCAGTACTTC. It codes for CASRLQLDFIPYEQYF.

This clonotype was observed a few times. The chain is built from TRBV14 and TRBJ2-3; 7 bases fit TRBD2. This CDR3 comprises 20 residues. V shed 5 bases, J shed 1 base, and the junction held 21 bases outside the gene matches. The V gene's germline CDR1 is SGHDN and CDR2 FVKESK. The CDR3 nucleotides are TGTGCCAGCAGCTACGAACGGGGAGGGCCGTGGAATGATGGCACAGATACGCAGTATTTT. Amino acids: CASSYERGGPWNDGTDTQYF. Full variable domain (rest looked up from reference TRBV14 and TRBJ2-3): EAGVTQFPSHSVIEKGQTVTLRCDPISGHDNLYWYRRVMGKEIKFLLHFVKESKQDESGMPNNRFLAERTGGTYSTLKVQPAELEDSGVYFCASSYERGGPWNDGTDTQYFGPGTRLTVL.

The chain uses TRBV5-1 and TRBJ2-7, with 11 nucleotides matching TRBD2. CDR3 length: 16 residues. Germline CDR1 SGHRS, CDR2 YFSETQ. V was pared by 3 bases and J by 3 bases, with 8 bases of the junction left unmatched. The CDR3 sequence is CASSWGTSGLNYEQYF. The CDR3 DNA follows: TGCGCCAGCAGCTGGGGGACTAGCGGACTGAACTACGAGCAGTACTTC.

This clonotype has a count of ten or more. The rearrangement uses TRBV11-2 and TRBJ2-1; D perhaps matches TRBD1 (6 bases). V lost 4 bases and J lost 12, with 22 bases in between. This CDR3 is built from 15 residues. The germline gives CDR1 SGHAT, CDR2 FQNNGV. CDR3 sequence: CASSYGTWGMRGQFF. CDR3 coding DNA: TGTGCCAGCAGCTACGGGACATGGGGGATGCGAGGGCAGTTCTTC.

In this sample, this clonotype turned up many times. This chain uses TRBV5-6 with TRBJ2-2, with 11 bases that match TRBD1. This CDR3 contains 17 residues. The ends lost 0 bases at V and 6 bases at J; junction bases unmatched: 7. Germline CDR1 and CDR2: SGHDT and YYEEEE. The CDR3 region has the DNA TGTGCCAGCAGCTTGGTCTTACGGACAGGGGGCCCCGGGGAGCTGTTTTTT. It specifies CASSLVLRTGGPGELFF.